Listed below are T cell receptor beta chains from one sample, sequenced in a study of control samples from healthy donors and cancer patients. Clones were read by immunoSEQ multiplex PCR, and TCRdb kept only the in-frame ones, dropping some. The sample has about 160,000 clones; about 87% are singletons. Sequencing was performed on blood. The receptors stem from a young man in good health. Each CDR3 is given with its conserved first and last residue. The D gene is left open where the match is weak. Not all rows give a size; the values are once, few, many and, for expanded clones, a class.

J gene,clone size,CDR3 length,V gene,D gene,CDR3 protein,CDR3 DNA
TRBJ2-7,-,15,TRBV24-1,-,CATSDLNGSSYEQYF,TGTGCCACCAGTGATTTAAACGGTAGCTCCTACGAGCAGTACTTC
TRBJ1-4,-,13,TRBV6-6,-,CASSNGRREKLFF,TGTGCCAGCAGTAATGGTCGGCGGGAAAAACTGTTTTTT
TRBJ1-3,-,15,TRBV5-1,-,CASSNSSFSGNTIYF,TGCGCCAGCAGCAACAGTTCTTTCTCTGGAAACACCATATATTTT
TRBJ2-5,-,15,TRBV15,TRBD1,CATSRRTGGVETQYF,TGTGCCACCAGCAGACGGACAGGGGGCGTAGAGACCCAGTACTTC
TRBJ1-3,-,14,TRBV30,-,CAWSRSSSGNTIYF,TGTGCCTGGAGTAGGTCGAGCTCTGGAAACACCATATATTTT
TRBJ2-2,many,16,TRBV9,TRBD2,CASSVSGRWNTGELFF,TGTGCCAGCAGCGTTAGCGGGAGGTGGAACACCGGGGAGCTGTTTTTT
TRBJ1-2,-,15,TRBV2,TRBD1,CASSSLDRAEYGYTF,TGTGCCAGCAGTTCCCTTGACAGGGCAGAATATGGCTACACCTTC
TRBJ1-6,-,14,TRBV27,-,CASSPGRYNSPLHF,TGTGCCAGCAGCCCTGGACGGTATAATTCACCCCTCCACTTT
TRBJ1-2,few,12,TRBV19,-,CASSIRTYGYTF,TGTGCCAGTAGTATTCGTACCTATGGCTACACCTTC
TRBJ2-1,few,11,TRBV21-1,-,CASSRRQGKFF,TGTGCCAGCAGCAGACGACAGGGGAAGTTCTTC
TRBJ2-7,-,15,TRBV4-3,-,CASSQDRDTLYEQYF,TGCGCCAGCAGCCAAGATCGGGACACCCTCTACGAGCAGTACTTC
TRBJ2-2,-,14,TRBV24-1,-,CATSPPGVTGELFF,TGTGCCACCAGTCCCCCAGGGGTGACCGGGGAGCTGTTTTTT
TRBJ2-2,-,16,TRBV9,-,CASSDPDYRNTGELFF,TGTGCCAGCAGCGACCCGGACTACCGGAACACCGGGGAGCTGTTTTTT
TRBJ1-1,-,15,TRBV6-2/TRBV6-3,-,CASSSRGVMNTEAFF,TGTGCCAGCAGTTCCCGCGGGGTGATGAACACTGAAGCTTTCTTT
TRBJ2-3,-,16,TRBV3-1/TRBV3-2,TRBD2,CASSPRLAGNTDTQYF,TGTGCCAGCAGCCCCCGACTAGCGGGGAACACAGATACGCAGTATTTT
TRBJ2-2,-,16,TRBV5-1,-,CASSLTIKQGAGELFF,TGCGCCAGCAGCCTAACGATTAAACAGGGAGCCGGGGAGCTGTTTTTT
TRBJ2-5,-,16,TRBV24-1,-,CATSDPVGLGQETQYF,TGTGCCACCAGTGATCCAGTAGGCCTGGGCCAAGAGACCCAGTACTTC
TRBJ2-1,-,14,TRBV5-1,TRBD2,CASSPGTSGEEQFF,TGCGCCAGCAGCCCAGGGACTAGCGGAGAGGAGCAGTTCTTC
TRBJ1-1,-,13,TRBV19,-,CASTGERRTEAFF,TGTGCCAGTACCGGGGAGCGACGCACTGAAGCTTTCTTT
TRBJ2-3,-,14,TRBV28,-,CASSSPGSTDTQYF,TGTGCCAGCAGTTCCCCAGGGAGCACAGATACGCAGTATTTT
TRBJ1-2,-,14,TRBV19,-,CASRSNRDDYGYTF,TGTGCCAGTAGGAGTAACAGGGATGACTATGGCTACACCTTC
TRBJ1-1,-,13,TRBV5-1,-,CASGVTGNTEAFF,TGCGCCAGCGGCGTAACAGGGAACACTGAAGCTTTCTTT
TRBJ2-6,-,9,TRBV7-2,-,CASSLDATF,TGTGCCAGCAGCTTGGACGCGACTTTC
TRBJ2-1,-,13,TRBV5-5,-,CASSLLRDAEQFF,TGTGCCAGCAGCCTCCTCAGGGACGCTGAGCAGTTCTTC
TRBJ2-7,-,13,TRBV9,-,CASSVDPGDEQYF,TGTGCCAGCAGCGTAGACCCCGGGGACGAGCAGTACTTC
TRBJ2-1,-,13,TRBV7-2,-,CASSLAGRDEQFF,TGTGCCAGCAGCTTGGCGGGAAGGGATGAGCAGTTCTTC
TRBJ2-4,-,15,TRBV28,-,CASSSTGRAKNIQYF,TGTGCCAGCAGTTCCACAGGGAGGGCCAAAAACATTCAGTACTTC
TRBJ1-2,-,11,TRBV6-5,-,CASKNLYGYTF,TGTGCCAGCAAGAATTTGTATGGCTACACCTTC
TRBJ2-5,-,15,TRBV19,TRBD1,CASSPQTGGVETQYF,TGTGCCAGTAGTCCTCAAACAGGGGGCGTTGAGACCCAGTACTTC
TRBJ2-3,-,12,TRBV11-2,-,CASSLAVTSEFF,TGTGCCAGCAGCTTAGCCGTGACTAGTGAATTTTTT
TRBJ2-2,-,17,TRBV11-2,-,CASSLELTGTLTGELFF,TGTGCCAGCAGCTTGGAGCTAACCGGGACTCTCACCGGGGAGCTGTTTTTT
TRBJ2-5,-,15,TRBV13,TRBD2,CASSPRGGRGETQYF,TGTGCCAGCAGCCCTCGAGGCGGGAGAGGGGAGACCCAGTACTTC
TRBJ1-3,-,14,TRBV2,-,CASSDAGLGNTIYF,TGTGCCAGCAGTGATGCGGGCCTTGGAAACACCATATATTTT
TRBJ1-6,-,13,TRBV27,-,CASSLNGDSPLHF,TGTGCCAGCAGTTTAAACGGGGATTCACCCCTCCACTTT
TRBJ1-1,-,14,TRBV7-3,-,CASSPLQGSGEAFF,TGTGCCAGCAGCCCACTACAGGGTTCGGGTGAAGCTTTCTTT
TRBJ2-3,-,18,TRBV27,-,CASSLSVPGSYSTDTQYF,TGTGCCAGCAGTTTATCCGTTCCGGGGTCGTATAGCACAGATACGCAGTATTTT
TRBJ1-1,-,14,TRBV27,TRBD1,CASSLGQGNTEAFF,TGTGCCAGCAGTTTGGGACAGGGGAACACTGAAGCTTTCTTT
TRBJ2-1,-,12,TRBV27,-,CASSFKRDEQFF,TGTGCCAGCAGTTTCAAAAGGGATGAGCAGTTCTTC
TRBJ1-5,-,13,TRBV30,TRBD1,CACQQGDNQPQHF,TGTGCCTGCCAACAGGGGGATAATCAGCCCCAGCATTTT
TRBJ2-1,-,16,TRBV19,TRBD2,CASRTPAGGPRDEQFF,TGTGCCAGTAGAACCCCAGCGGGAGGGCCTCGGGATGAGCAGTTCTTC
TRBJ1-2,-,15,TRBV5-1,TRBD1,CASSLLGDRNYGYTF,TGCGCCAGCAGCTTGCTCGGGGACAGGAACTATGGCTACACCTTC
TRBJ2-1,-,13,TRBV27,TRBD2,CAIATSGRDEQFF,TGTGCCATCGCGACTAGCGGGAGGGATGAGCAGTTCTTC
TRBJ2-3,few,15,TRBV9,-,CASSVDEGYTDTQYF,TGTGCCAGCAGCGTGGACGAGGGTTACACAGATACGCAGTATTTT
TRBJ2-5,-,15,TRBV15,-,CATSRDRGPQETQYF,TGTGCCACCAGCAGAGACAGGGGCCCCCAAGAGACCCAGTACTTC
TRBJ1-2,-,15,TRBV6-1,-,CASSEARKGIYGYTF,TGTGCCAGCAGTGAAGCGCGTAAAGGGATCTATGGCTACACCTTC
TRBJ2-6,-,15,TRBV28,-,CASSSAASGANVLTF,TGTGCCAGCAGTTCCGCAGCCTCTGGGGCCAACGTCCTGACTTTC
TRBJ1-1,-,15,TRBV7-2,-,CASSLAIGLGTEAFF,TGTGCCAGCAGCTTAGCGATCGGTCTGGGGACTGAAGCTTTCTTT
TRBJ1-6,-,14,TRBV10-3,-,CAISEGIGKSPLHF,TGTGCCATCAGTGAGGGAATCGGCAAGTCACCCCTCCACTTT
TRBJ1-2,few,13,TRBV6-5,TRBD1,CASTVNQGGGYTF,TGTGCCAGCACAGTAAATCAGGGGGGTGGCTACACCTTC
TRBJ1-2,-,16,TRBV29-1,-,CSVVLPDVRGNYGYTF,TGCAGCGTCGTACTGCCTGATGTTAGGGGTAACTATGGCTACACCTTC
TRBJ1-1,once,16,TRBV6-5,TRBD1,CASSYRRQGTNTEAFF,TGTGCCAGCAGTTACCGCCGACAGGGGACGAACACTGAAGCTTTCTTT
TRBJ1-1,-,13,TRBV29-1,-,CSVVEVSNTEAFF,TGCAGCGTTGTCGAAGTTTCGAACACTGAAGCTTTCTTT